Below, 2 T cell receptor beta chains from the same sample are listed, as sequenced in a study of T-cell reconstitution after alpha-beta-depleted transplantation in children. Unique molecular identifiers were incorporated during preparation of the TCRbeta library. TCRdb passed the PCR reads through MiXCR, listing each CDR3 protein once. Found here are approximately 350,000 distinct CDR3 sequences, approximately 12% of them singletons; the top ten hold about 4%. The starting material was PBMCs, obtained from the stem cell graft. The source of these receptors is a human donor who donated a stem cell graft to a child with Fanconi anemia.

The V and J genes are TRBV5-1 and TRBJ2-1, with D possibly called TRBD1 or TRBD2 (5 bases each). The CDR3 runs to 15 residues. Per the germline V gene, CDR1 is SGHRS and CDR2 is YFSETQ. V dropped 4 bases and J dropped 2 bases, with 13 bases sitting between them. CDR3 sequence reads: CASSVGDAAYNEQFF. CDR3 coding DNA: TGCGCCAGCAGCGTTGGGGACGCAGCCTACAATGAGCAGTTCTTC.

This clonotype was observed at least ten times. The chain has TRBV5-5 and TRBJ2-2; 7 bases line up with TRBD1. CDR1 and CDR2 (germline): SGHKS, YYEKEE (reference sequence). With V trimmed by 2 bases and J by 7 bases, 8 bases remained unmatched. The CDR3 covers 15 residues. The CDR3 loop reads CASSFYEQGSGELFF. CDR3 coding DNA: TGTGCCAGCAGCTTTTATGAACAGGGGAGCGGGGAGCTGTTTTTT.